Listed here are 11 T cell receptor beta chains from one sample, sequenced in a study of neurological immune-mediated disorders. MiXCR, run by TCRdb on the 5' RACE reads, gives a single entry per CDR3 protein. The table lists tens of thousands of distinct CDR3 sequences, roughly a sixth of them singletons. The source material was PBMCs. Every receptor here comes from a woman between 40 and 55 years old in good health.

This clonotype occurred many times. CDR3 residues: CASSSAISSYNEQFF. The CDR3 DNA reads as TGTGCCAGCAGCTCCGCTATTAGCTCCTACAATGAGCAGTTCTTC. This chain links TRBV7-3 with TRBJ2-1; D is undetermined. This CDR3 region has 15 residues. V was cut by 4 bases and J by 0 bases, with 10 bases left in between. The V gene's germline CDR1 is SGHTA and CDR2 FQGTGA.

The sample holds many counts of this clonotype. The chain couples TRBV29-1 to TRBJ1-2; D is possibly TRBD1 (5 bases). The V gene's germline CDR1 is SQVTM and CDR2 ANQGSEA. This CDR3 has 14 amino acids. The germline V and J ends were trimmed by 0 bases and 2 bases, with 10 bases remaining between them. CDR3: CSVEDPTVNYGYTF. The CDR3, as DNA: TGCAGCGTTGAAGACCCGACAGTAAACTATGGCTACACCTTC.

The chain has TRBV29-1 and TRBJ1-1; unclear D gene. The CDR3 contains 14 residues. V was pared by 7 bases and J by 10 bases, with 25 bases between. Germline values: CDR1 SQVTM, CDR2 ANQGSEA. CDR3 nucleotides: TGCAGCGGACGTTTGGGAGCCTGGCAATCAGGAGCTTTCTTT. Translating gives CSGRLGAWQSGAFF.

This clonotype has at least ten counts. This chain links TRBV7-2 with TRBJ2-3; 16 bases fit TRBD2. The CDR3 has 16 residues. CDR1 is SGHTA and CDR2 is FQGNSA in the germline V gene. V lost 5 bases, J lost 5 bases, and 4 bases stayed unmatched. The CDR3 nucleotides are TGTGCCAGCAGCCCCGGGACTAGCGGGGGGGAAGATACGCAGTATTTT. Protein product: CASSPGTSGGEDTQYF.

This clonotype was found many times. The chain has TRBV5-1 and TRBJ1-6, with 7 nucleotides matching TRBD1. J was trimmed by 5 bases and V by 5 bases; bases with no gene match: 7. This CDR3 has 15 residues. Germline assignment: CDR1 SGHRS and CDR2 YFSETQ. CDR3 residues: CASSRGGQNNSPLHF. CDR3 nucleotide sequence: TGCGCCAGCAGTAGAGGGGGCCAGAATAATTCACCCCTCCACTTT.

This chain uses TRBV20-1 with TRBJ2-3; D may be TRBD1 or TRBD2 (7 bases each). CDR1 is DFQATT, CDR2 SNEGSKA, per germline (reference sequence). The CDR3 runs to 15 residues. The V end was cut by 1 base, the J end by 4 bases, with 15 bases between. The CDR3 region is CSARGPGGGADTQYF. As DNA, the CDR3 is TGCAGTGCTAGAGGCCCAGGGGGGGGTGCAGATACGCAGTATTTT.

On this clonotype: A much larger clone differs by one base, so this may be a read error. The chain joins TRBV28 to TRBJ1-2; the D is unclear. Germline-derived CDR1 and CDR2 are MDHEN and SYDVKM. The length of the CDR3 is 12 residues. The chain's CDR3 is CAISLAQDSYTF. CDR3 bases: TGTGCCATCAGTTTGGCCCAGGATAGCTACACCTTC.

At least ten counts were recorded for this clonotype. V usage is TRBV10-2 and J usage is TRBJ2-1; 13 bases are shared with TRBD2. Germline V gene lookup returns CDR1 WSHSY and CDR2 SAAADI. V was pared by 8 bases and J by 9 bases, with 7 bases of the junction left unmatched. The CDR3 is 14 residues long. As DNA, the CDR3 is TGCGCCAGCCTTACTAGCGGGGGGGCCGCTGAGCAGTTCTTC. It is translated as CASLTSGGAAEQFF.

This clonotype was observed many times. V usage is TRBV5-6 and J usage is TRBJ2-1; D unresolved. Germline lookup yields CDR1 SGHDT and CDR2 YYEEEE. The CDR3 runs to 17 residues. V was trimmed by 0 bases and J by 3 bases, leaving 16 bases between them. The CDR3 DNA sequence: TGTGCCAGCAGCTTGGGTAGTACCCCTTTTTACTACAATGAGCAGTTCTTC. Its protein product is CASSLGSTPFYYNEQFF.

The sample holds many counts of this clonotype. The chain uses TRBV5-5 and TRBJ2-7, with a tentative D call TRBD2 (6 bases). The CDR3 length is 14 residues. V was trimmed by 4 bases and J by 2 bases, leaving 13 bases between them. CDR1 and CDR2 from the germline V gene are SGHKS and YYEKEE (reference sequence). CDR3 residues: CASSTTGGTYEQYV. CDR3 coding DNA: TGTGCCAGCAGCACAACCGGAGGGACCTACGAGCAGTACGTC.

The table lists this clonotype with many counts. The chain combines TRBV6-2 or TRBV6-3 with TRBJ2-3, with D maybe TRBD2 (8 bases). Germline CDR1 is MNHEY and CDR2 is SVGEGT. The CDR3 loop spans 17 amino acids. The V end was cut by 6 bases, the J end by 4 bases, with 23 bases between. CDR3 loop: CASRKGTRGQRADTQYF. As DNA, the CDR3 is TGTGCCAGCAGAAAGGGGACTAGGGGGCAGCGGGCAGATACGCAGTATTTT.